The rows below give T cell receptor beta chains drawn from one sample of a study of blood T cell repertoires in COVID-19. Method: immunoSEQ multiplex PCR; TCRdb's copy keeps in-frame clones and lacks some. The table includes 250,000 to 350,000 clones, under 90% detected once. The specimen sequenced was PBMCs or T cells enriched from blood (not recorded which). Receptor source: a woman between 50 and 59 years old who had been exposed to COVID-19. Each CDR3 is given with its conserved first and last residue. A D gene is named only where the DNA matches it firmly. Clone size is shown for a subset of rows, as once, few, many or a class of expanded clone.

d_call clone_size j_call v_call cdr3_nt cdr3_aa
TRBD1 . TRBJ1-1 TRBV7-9 TGTGCCAGCAGCTTAGTTGGGACAGGAGCATTGAACACTGAAGCTTTCTTT CASSLVGTGALNTEAFF
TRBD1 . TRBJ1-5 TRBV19 TGTGCCAGTAGTATCGGAGACAGGGTCAATCAGCCCCAGCATTTT CASSIGDRVNQPQHF
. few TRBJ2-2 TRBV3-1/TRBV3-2 TGTGCCAGCAGCCAAGATCACGGGGGAATCCTCGCCGGGGAGCTGTTTTTT CASSQDHGGILAGELFF
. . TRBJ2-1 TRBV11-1 TGTGCCAGCAGCTTTACGGGGTTTGCGTACAATGAGCAGTTCTTC CASSFTGFAYNEQFF
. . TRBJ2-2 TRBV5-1 TGCGCCAGCAGCTTGGTTATTTCGGGCGGGGAGCTGTTTTTT CASSLVISGGELFF
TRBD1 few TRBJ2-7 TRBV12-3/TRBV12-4 TGTGCCAGCAGTCGACGGGACAGGAACGAGCAGTACTTC CASSRRDRNEQYF
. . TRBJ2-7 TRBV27 TGTGCCAGCAGTTTTAGCAGCACTACGAAGAACGAGCAGTACTTC CASSFSSTTKNEQYF
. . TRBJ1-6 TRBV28 TGTGCCAGCACCTCCCCGGGGGGATTCGGGGGTTCGGATTCACCCCTCCACTTT CASTSPGGFGGSDSPLHF
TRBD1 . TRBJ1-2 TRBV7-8 TGTGCCAGCAGCTTATCGGGACAGGGTGTTGGCTACACCTTC CASSLSGQGVGYTF
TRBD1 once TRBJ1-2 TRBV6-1 TGTGCCAGCAGTGAGACAGGGGTCGGAGGCTACACCTTC CASSETGVGGYTF
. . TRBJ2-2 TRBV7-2 TGTGCCAGCAGCTTAGTGGCAGGGACCGGGGAGCTGTTTTTT CASSLVAGTGELFF
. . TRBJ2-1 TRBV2 TGTGCCAGCAGGGAGACGGTAGACTCCTACAATGAGCAGTTCTTC CASRETVDSYNEQFF
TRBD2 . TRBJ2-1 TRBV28 TGTGCCAGCGGGCTAGCGGGGGGAAGCTCCTACAATGAGCAGTTCTTC CASGLAGGSSYNEQFF
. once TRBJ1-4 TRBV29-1 TGCAGCGTGCGCCGAGACAGTTCAACTAATGAAAAACTGTTTTTT CSVRRDSSTNEKLFF
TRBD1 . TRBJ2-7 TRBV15 TGTGCCACCAGCAGAGGGGTCCTGGGACAGGGGGGTGAGCAGTACTTC CATSRGVLGQGGEQYF
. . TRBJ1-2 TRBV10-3 TGTGCCATCGGCCTTGGTCCAGGTCCGTATGGCTACACCTTC CAIGLGPGPYGYTF
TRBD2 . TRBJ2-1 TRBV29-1 TGCAGCGTGTCGACTAGCGGGGGGGCCAATGAGCAGTTCTTC CSVSTSGGANEQFF
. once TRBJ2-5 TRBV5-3 TGTGCCAGAAGCTCCGGAGACGGAAGTATTCAAGAGACCCAGTACTTC CARSSGDGSIQETQYF
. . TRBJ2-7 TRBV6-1 TGTGCCAGCAGTGAAGCCCGGACAAGCCGAGTCTACGAGCAGTACTTC CASSEARTSRVYEQYF
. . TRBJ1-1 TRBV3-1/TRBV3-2 TGTGCCAGCAGCCAAGTTCCGAGGGAGAACACTGAAGCTTTCTTT CASSQVPRENTEAFF
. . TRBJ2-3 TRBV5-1 TGCGCCAGCAGCTTTGGAAATTCCCGACAGACAAGCACAGATACGCAGTATTTT CASSFGNSRQTSTDTQYF
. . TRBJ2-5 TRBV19 TGTGCCAGTAGTATAGGACAGCGAGGCGAAGAGACCCAGTACTTC CASSIGQRGEETQYF
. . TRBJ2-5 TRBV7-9 TGTGCCAGCATCCCTTCGGGAAATGGGCCCGGAGGGACCCAGTACTTC CASIPSGNGPGGTQYF
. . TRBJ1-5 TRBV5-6 TGTGCCAGCAGCTGGACAGTCCGAAGAGGCAATCAGCCCCAGCATTTT CASSWTVRRGNQPQHF
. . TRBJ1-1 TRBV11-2 TGTGCCAGCAGCTGGGAGGAAATCACTGAAGCTTTCTTT CASSWEEITEAFF
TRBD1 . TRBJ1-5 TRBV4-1 TGCGCCAGCAGCCGGGAACAGGGGGCGGCTCAGCCCCAGCATTTT CASSREQGAAQPQHF
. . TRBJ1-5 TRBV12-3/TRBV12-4 TGTGCCAGCAGCGGGGGTTCTCAGCCCCAGCATTTT CASSGGSQPQHF
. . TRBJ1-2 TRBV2 TGTGCCAGCAGTCCAGGTGCTAACTATGGCTACACCTTC CASSPGANYGYTF
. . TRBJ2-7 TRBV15 TGTGCCACCACCTCACATGGGGCAGGACCGGAGGAGCAGTACTTC CATTSHGAGPEEQYF
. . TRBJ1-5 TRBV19 TGTGCCAGTAGTATCTCTGTAAATCAGCCCCAGCATTTT CASSISVNQPQHF
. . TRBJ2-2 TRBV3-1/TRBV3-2 TGTGCCAGCAGCCAAGGGCGTCGGGGGTCCGGGGAGCTGTTTTTT CASSQGRRGSGELFF
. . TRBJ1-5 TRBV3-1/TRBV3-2 TGTGCCAGCAGTGACTCGTCGGCCCGGGTTAGCAATCAGCCCCAGCATTTT CASSDSSARVSNQPQHF
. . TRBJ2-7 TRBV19 TGTGCCAGTAGTATAGATCAGGGAAGGAACGCTAACGAGCAGTACTTC CASSIDQGRNANEQYF
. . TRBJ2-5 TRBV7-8 TGTGCCAGCAGCTTACCTCCGTCTCAAGAGACCCAGTACTTC CASSLPPSQETQYF
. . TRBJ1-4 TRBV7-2 TGTGCCAGCAGCTTCCAGGCAAATAATGAAAAACTGTTTTTT CASSFQANNEKLFF
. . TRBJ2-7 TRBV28 TGTGCCAGCAGTGCGCACTACGAGCAGTACTTC CASSAHYEQYF
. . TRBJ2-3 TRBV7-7 TGTGCTAGCAGCTTAGCGTGGGGGCGCCGGCCCCCAACCACAGATACGCAGTATTTT CASSLAWGRRPPTTDTQYF
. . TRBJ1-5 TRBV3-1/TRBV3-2 TGTGCCAGCACCCAAGGGGCAGGGCGCAATCAGCCCCAGCATTTT CASTQGAGRNQPQHF
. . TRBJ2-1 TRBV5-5 TGTGCCAGCAGCTTGGCCTCGGAGACCTACAATGAGCAGTTCTTC CASSLASETYNEQFF
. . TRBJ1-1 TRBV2 TGTGCCAGCATGTCTCAAGGGGTCGGCACTGAAGCTTTCTTT CASMSQGVGTEAFF
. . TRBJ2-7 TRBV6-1 TGTGCCAGCAGTGAAGCGCCGGAGGGTGGGTACGAGCAGTACTTC CASSEAPEGGYEQYF
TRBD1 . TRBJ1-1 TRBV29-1 TGCAGCGTTACCTTCAGGGGGGAGTCTGAAGCTTTCTTT CSVTFRGESEAFF
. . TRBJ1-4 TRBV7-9 TGTGCCAGCAGCCGTCCCGTTGAGGAAAAACTGTTTTTT CASSRPVEEKLFF
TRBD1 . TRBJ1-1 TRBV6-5 TGTGCCAGCAGTTCCCCGGGACAGGGGACCAACACTGAAGCTTTCTTT CASSSPGQGTNTEAFF
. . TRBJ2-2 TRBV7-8 TGTGCCAGCAGCTTAGCATGGCCAGGGGAGCTGTTTTTT CASSLAWPGELFF
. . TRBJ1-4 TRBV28 TGTGCCAGCCACCGACGTAGCCTTGGTGAAAAACTGTTTTTT CASHRRSLGEKLFF
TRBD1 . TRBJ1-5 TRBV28 TGTGCCAGCAGTAACCGACAGGGGGTAAGTGATCAGCCCCAGCATTTT CASSNRQGVSDQPQHF
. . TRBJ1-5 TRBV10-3 TGTGCCATCACCCGGGGGGAGGAACAGCCCCAGCATTTT CAITRGEEQPQHF
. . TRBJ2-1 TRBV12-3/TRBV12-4 TGTGCCAGCAACCTAGGGGGGGTTGAGCAGTTCTTC CASNLGGVEQFF
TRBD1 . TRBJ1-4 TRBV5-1 TGCGCCAGCAGCTTGGACGGGACAGGATCCTTCGAAAAACTGTTTTTT CASSLDGTGSFEKLFF
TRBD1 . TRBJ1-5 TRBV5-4 TGTGCCAGCAGCTTGGCCCCAAGTGGGACAGGGGGAAGCAATCAGCCCCAGCATTTT CASSLAPSGTGGSNQPQHF
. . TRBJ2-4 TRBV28 TGTGCCAGCAGTTTCCCGCATGGACATCAGTACTTC CASSFPHGHQYF
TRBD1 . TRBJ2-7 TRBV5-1 TGCGCCAGCAGCTTGTGGGACAGGGTTGACGAGCAGTACTTC CASSLWDRVDEQYF
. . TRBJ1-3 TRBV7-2 TGTGCCAGCAGCTTGAGCCAAATCTCTGGAAACACCATATATTTT CASSLSQISGNTIYF
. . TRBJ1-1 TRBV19 TGTGCCAGTAGTATACCCAAGGGGCGGGTTACGAGGCGGGGCAACACTGAAGCTTTCTTT CASSIPKGRVTRRGNTEAFF
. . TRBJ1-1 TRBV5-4 TGTGCCAGCAGCCAGGCGCTTAGGACTGAAGCTTTCTTT CASSQALRTEAFF
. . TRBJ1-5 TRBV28 TGTGCCAGCAGTTTACCTAAGCCGGAACTCAGGGATCGAGGTCAGCCCCAGCATTTT CASSLPKPELRDRGQPQHF
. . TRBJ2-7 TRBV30 TGTGCCTGGAGTCTAAACTACGAGCAGTACTTC CAWSLNYEQYF
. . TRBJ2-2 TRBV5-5 TGTGCCAGCAGCTTGGACAGAACGAACACCGGGGAGCTGTTTTTT CASSLDRTNTGELFF
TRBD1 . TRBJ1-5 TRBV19 TGTGCCAGCAGGGACAGCTATAGCAATCAGCCCCAGCATTTT CASRDSYSNQPQHF